This T cell receptor (beta chain) is drawn from a study of shared clonotypes between healthy human individuals. The V gene's germline CDR1 is LNHDA and CDR2 SQIVND (reference sequence). V dropped 5 bases and J dropped 4; count of bases not matched to a gene: 8. The CDR3 spans 16 residues. Produced via immunoSEQ multiplex PCR; TCRdb's table is partial and in-frame only. The data show some 300,000 clones, 70% to 75% seen once. The material sequenced was memory CD4+ T cells sorted from blood. Subset denoted: CD45RA-negative fraction. V gene TRBV19 combines with J gene TRBJ2-3, with 11 bases identical to TRBD2. The receptor comes from a man aged 25 to 40 in good health. The CDR3 region is CASSPSSGRFSDTQYF. The DNA of the CDR3 is TGTGCCAGTAGTCCATCTAGCGGGAGGTTCTCAGATACGCAGTATTTT.